Included here is one T cell receptor beta chain sequence, with context. Its antigen is unknown. The data derive from a study of cytomegalovirus exposure and HLA in healthy donors. Study-wide results and limits: Most TCR sequences were rare, but some public TCRs occurred in many donors. Some TCR beta chains (roughly 160 of them) were listed as cytomegalovirus-associated. Presence/absence analyses took donor sequencing depth as roughly uniform.

A multiplex PCR was run with 60 Vbeta primers and 13 Jbeta primers. Clones were read by immunoSEQ multiplex PCR, and TCRdb kept only the in-frame ones, dropping some. The sample has under 200,000 clones, 75% seen once. The V and J ends lost 1 base and 1 base respectively, with 11 bases between them. The CDR3 runs to 15 residues. Germline values: CDR1 SGHRS, CDR2 YFSETQ. This chain links TRBV5-1 with TRBJ1-1, with D hard to call. Sequencing used PBMCs. This clonotype was sampled from a woman aged 45-65 years in good health and CMV-seropositive. CDR3 in amino acids: CASSLKVSGNTEAFF. The CDR3 region has the DNA TGCGCCAGCAGCTTGAAAGTTTCAGGGAACACTGAAGCTTTCTTT.